This record covers a single T cell receptor beta chain. This record comes from a study of T cell responses to AZD1222 COVID-19 vaccine. Trimming took off 9 bases at V and 7 bases at J, with 28 bases between the two ends. Germline V gene data show CDR1 as LNHDA and CDR2 as SQIVND (reference sequence). The CDR3 sequence is 18 residues long. TCRdb keeps only in-frame clones here, not all; method: immunoSEQ multiplex PCR. The table lists about 100,000 clones, about 87% of them singletons. The sequence came from an adult who received the AZD1222 COVID-19 vaccine. V is TRBV19 and J is TRBJ1-6, with D unclear. The source was peripheral blood, collected 28 days after the second AZD1222 dose. The DNA for the CDR3 is TGTGCCAGCACTATCGGCCCCCAAGAGGAGGTGGAAAATTCACCCCTCCACTTT. Amino acids: CASTIGPQEEVENSPLHF.